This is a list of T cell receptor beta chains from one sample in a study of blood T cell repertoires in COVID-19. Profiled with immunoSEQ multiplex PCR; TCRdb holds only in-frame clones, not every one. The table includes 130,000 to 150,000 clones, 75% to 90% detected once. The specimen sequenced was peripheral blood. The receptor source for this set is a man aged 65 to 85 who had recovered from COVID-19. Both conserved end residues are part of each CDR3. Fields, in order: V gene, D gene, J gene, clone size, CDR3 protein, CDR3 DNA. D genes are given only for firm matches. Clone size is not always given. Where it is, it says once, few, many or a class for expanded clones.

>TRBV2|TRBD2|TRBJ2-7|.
CASSDGEGLYEQYF
TGTGCCAGCAGTGATGGGGAGGGGCTCTACGAGCAGTACTTC
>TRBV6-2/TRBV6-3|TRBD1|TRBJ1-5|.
CASSYSGTGGLQPQHF
TGTGCCAGCAGTTACTCCGGGACAGGGGGCCTTCAGCCCCAGCATTTT
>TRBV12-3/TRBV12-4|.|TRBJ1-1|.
CASSSSGPPVTFF
TGTGCCAGCAGCTCTTCAGGTCCCCCGGTAACTTTCTTT
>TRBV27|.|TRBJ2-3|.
CASSLTDITDTQYF
TGTGCCAGCAGTTTGACAGATATCACAGATACGCAGTATTTT
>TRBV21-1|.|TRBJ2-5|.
CASSKFSEETQYF
TGTGCCAGCAGCAAATTCAGTGAAGAGACCCAGTACTTC
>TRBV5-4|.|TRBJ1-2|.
CASSLRTTNYGYTF
TGTGCCAGCAGCTTAAGGACTACTAACTATGGCTACACCTTC
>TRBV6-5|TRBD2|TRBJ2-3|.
CAIRDYTTDTQYF
TGTGCCATCAGGGACTATACCACAGATACGCAGTATTTT
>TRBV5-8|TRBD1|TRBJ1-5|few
CASSFGTGMGQPQHF
TGTGCCAGCAGCTTCGGGACAGGGATGGGTCAGCCCCAGCATTTT
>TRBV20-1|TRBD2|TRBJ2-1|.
CSASDRLAAYNEQFF
TGCAGTGCTAGTGACCGGCTAGCGGCCTACAATGAGCAGTTCTTC
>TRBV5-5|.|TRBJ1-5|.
CASSWGLSRDQPQHF
TGTGCCAGCAGCTGGGGGCTCTCTAGGGATCAGCCCCAGCATTTT
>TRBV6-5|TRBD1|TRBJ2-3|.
CASSRRQGTDTQYF
TGTGCCAGCAGTCGACGACAGGGGACAGATACGCAGTATTTT
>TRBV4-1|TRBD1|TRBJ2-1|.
CASSQDRALYNEQFF
TGCGCCAGCAGTCAGGACAGGGCTTTATACAATGAGCAGTTCTTC
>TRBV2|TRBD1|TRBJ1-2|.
CASSVAGGNYGYTF
TGTGCCAGCAGTGTCGCAGGGGGCAACTATGGCTACACCTTC
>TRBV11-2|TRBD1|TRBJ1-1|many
CASSEFNRGGFWGTEAFF
TGTGCCAGCAGCGAATTCAACAGGGGGGGCTTTTGGGGCACTGAAGCTTTCTTT
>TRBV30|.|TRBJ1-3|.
CAWSLQGQHSGNTIYF
TGTGCCTGGAGTTTGCAGGGCCAACACTCTGGAAACACCATATATTTT
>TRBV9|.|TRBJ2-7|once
CASSVGYGGPSSYEQYF
TGTGCCAGCAGCGTAGGGTATGGAGGACCGAGCTCCTACGAGCAGTACTTC